Detailed here is one T cell receptor (beta chain). These data come from a study of blood T cell repertoires in COVID-19. This CDR3 is 13 amino acids long. Germline lookup yields CDR1 GTSNPN and CDR2 SVGIG (reference sequence). The V end was cut by 3 bases, the J end by 1 base, with 6 bases between. In the original processing: The authors estimated nucleated cell counts from reference gene primer amplification. Assay: immunoSEQ multiplex PCR; the TCRdb copy retains only in-frame clones and omits some. V and J calls and clone size are as listed in that table; D and trimming were resolved from the DNA. The sample lists fewer than 200,000 clones; around 93% were seen once.

The rearrangement uses TRBV30 and TRBJ2-2; D remains unclear. The receptor was derived from a man younger than 45 with COVID-19, enrolled during active disease. The sequencing input was peripheral blood. The CDR3 DNA is TGTGCCTGGAGCCTCGGGAACACCGGGGAGCTGTTTTTT. Residues: CAWSLGNTGELFF.